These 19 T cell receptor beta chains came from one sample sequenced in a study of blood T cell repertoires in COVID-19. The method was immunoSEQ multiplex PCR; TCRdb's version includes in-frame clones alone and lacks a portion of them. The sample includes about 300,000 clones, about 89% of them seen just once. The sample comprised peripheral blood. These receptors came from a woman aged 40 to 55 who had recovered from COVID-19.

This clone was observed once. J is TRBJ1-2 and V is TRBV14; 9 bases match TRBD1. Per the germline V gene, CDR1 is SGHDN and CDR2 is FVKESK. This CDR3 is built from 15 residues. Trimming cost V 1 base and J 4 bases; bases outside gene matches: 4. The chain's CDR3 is CASSQGGTGSYGYTF. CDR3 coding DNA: TGTGCCAGCAGCCAAGGTGGGACAGGGAGCTATGGCTACACCTTC.

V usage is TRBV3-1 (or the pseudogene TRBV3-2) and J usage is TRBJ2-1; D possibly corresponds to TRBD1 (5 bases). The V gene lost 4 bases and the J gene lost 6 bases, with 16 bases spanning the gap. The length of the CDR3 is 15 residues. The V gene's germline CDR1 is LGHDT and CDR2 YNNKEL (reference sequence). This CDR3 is CASSRGAKGSNEQFF. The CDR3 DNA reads TGTGCCAGCAGCCGTGGGGCCAAGGGGTCCAATGAGCAGTTCTTC.

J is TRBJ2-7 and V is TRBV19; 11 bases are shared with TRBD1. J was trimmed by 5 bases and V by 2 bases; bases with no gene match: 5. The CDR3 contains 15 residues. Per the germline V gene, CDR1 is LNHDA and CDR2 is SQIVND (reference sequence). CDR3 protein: CASSISGQGADEQYF. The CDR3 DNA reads TGTGCCAGTAGTATATCTGGACAGGGGGCGGACGAGCAGTACTTC.

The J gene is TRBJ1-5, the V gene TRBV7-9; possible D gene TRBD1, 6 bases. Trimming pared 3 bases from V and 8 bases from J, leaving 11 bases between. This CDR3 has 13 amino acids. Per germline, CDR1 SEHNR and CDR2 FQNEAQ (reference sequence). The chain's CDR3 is CASSFRDTEPQHF. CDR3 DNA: TGTGCCAGCAGCTTTAGGGACACCGAGCCCCAGCATTTT.

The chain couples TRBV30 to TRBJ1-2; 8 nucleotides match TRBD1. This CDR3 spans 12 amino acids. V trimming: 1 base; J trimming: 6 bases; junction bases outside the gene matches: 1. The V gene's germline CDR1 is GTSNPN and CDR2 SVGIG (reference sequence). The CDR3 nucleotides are TGTGCCTGGAGTGGGGGACAGGATGGCTACACCTTC. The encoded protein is CAWSGGQDGYTF.

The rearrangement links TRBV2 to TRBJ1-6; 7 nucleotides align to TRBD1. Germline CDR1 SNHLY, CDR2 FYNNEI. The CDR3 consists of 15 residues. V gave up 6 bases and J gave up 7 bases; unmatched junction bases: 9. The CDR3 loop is CASRGQPAANSPLHF. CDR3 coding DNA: TGTGCCAGCAGGGGACAGCCCGCGGCCAATTCACCCCTCCACTTT.

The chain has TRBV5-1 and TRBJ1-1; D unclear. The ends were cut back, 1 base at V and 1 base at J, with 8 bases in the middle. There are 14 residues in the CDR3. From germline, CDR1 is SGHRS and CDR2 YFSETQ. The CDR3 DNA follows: TGCGCCAGCAGCTTGAACAGACCGAACACTGAAGCTTTCTTT. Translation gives CASSLNRPNTEAFF. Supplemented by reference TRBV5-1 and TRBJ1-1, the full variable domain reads KAGVTQTPRYLIKTRGQQVTLSCSPISGHRSVSWYQQTPGQGLQFLFEYFSETQRNKGNFPGRFSGRQFSNSRSEMNVSTLELGDSALYLCASSLNRPNTEAFFGQGTRLTVV.

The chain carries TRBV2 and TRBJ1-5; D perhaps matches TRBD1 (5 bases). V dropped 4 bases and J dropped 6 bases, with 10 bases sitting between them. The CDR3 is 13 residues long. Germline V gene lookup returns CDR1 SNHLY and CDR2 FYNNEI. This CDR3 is CASSGQGGQPQHF. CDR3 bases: TGTGCCAGCAGTGGGCAGGGCGGTCAGCCCCAGCATTTT. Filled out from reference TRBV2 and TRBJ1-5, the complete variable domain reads EPEVTQTPSHQVTQMGQEVILRCVPISNHLYFYWYRQILGQKVEFLVSFYNNEISEKSEIFDDQFSVERPDGSNFTLKIRSTKLEDSAMYFCASSGQGGQPQHFGDGTRLSIL.

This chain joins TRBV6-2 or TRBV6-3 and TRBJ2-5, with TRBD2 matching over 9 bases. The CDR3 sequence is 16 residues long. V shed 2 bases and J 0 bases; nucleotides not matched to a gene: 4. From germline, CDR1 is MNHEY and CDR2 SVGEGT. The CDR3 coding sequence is TGTGCCAGCAGTTACGGGGTAGCGGGGGACCAAGAGACCCAGTACTTC. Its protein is CASSYGVAGDQETQYF.

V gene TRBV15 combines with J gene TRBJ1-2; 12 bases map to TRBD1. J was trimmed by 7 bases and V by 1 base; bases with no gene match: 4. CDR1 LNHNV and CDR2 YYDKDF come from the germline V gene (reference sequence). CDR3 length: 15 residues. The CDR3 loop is CATSRGDRGPGGYTF. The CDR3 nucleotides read TGTGCCACCAGCAGAGGGGACAGGGGGCCTGGTGGCTACACCTTC.

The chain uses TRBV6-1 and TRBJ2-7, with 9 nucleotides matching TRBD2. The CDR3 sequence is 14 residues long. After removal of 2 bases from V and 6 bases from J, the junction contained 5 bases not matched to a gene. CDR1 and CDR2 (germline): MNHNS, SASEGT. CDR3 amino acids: CASSEWRGGREQYF. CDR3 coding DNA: TGTGCCAGCAGTGAATGGCGGGGGGGGCGCGAGCAGTACTTC.

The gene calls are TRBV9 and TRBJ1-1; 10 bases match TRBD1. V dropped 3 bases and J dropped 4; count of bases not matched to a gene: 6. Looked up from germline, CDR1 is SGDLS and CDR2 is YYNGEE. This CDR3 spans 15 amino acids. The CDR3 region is CASSARQGAATEAFF. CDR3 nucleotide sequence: TGTGCCAGCAGCGCCCGACAGGGGGCGGCCACTGAAGCTTTCTTT. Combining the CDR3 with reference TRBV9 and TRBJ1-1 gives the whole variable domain DSGVTQTPKHLITATGQRVTLRCSPRSGDLSVYWYQQSLDQGLQFLIQYYNGEERAKGNILERFSAQQFPDLHSELNLSSLELGDSALYFCASSARQGAATEAFFGQGTRLTVV.

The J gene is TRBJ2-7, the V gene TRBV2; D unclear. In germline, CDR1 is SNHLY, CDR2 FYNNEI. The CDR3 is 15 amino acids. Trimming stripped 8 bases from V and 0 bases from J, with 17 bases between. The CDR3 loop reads CASRLGQATSYEQYF. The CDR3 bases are TGTGCCAGCCGCCTTGGGCAGGCGACCTCCTACGAGCAGTACTTC.

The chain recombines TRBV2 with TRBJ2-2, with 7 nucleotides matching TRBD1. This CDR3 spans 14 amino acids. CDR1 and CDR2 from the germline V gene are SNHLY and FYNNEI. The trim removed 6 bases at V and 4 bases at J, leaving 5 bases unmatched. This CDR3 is CASRQNRGTGELFF. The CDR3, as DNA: TGTGCCAGCAGACAGAACAGGGGCACCGGGGAGCTGTTTTTT.

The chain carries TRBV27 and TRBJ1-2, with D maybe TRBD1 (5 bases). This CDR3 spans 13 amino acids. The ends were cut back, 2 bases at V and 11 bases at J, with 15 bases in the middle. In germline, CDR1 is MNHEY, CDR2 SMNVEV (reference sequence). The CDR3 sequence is CASSLGAGGLYTF. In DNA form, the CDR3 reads TGTGCCAGCAGTTTAGGGGCAGGTGGGCTATACACCTTC.

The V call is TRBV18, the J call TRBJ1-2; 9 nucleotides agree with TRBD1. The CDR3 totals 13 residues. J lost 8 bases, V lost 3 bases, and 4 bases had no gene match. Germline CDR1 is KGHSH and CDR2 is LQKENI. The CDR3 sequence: CASSPRDREGYTF. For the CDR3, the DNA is TGTGCCAGCTCACCCCGGGACAGGGAGGGCTACACCTTC.

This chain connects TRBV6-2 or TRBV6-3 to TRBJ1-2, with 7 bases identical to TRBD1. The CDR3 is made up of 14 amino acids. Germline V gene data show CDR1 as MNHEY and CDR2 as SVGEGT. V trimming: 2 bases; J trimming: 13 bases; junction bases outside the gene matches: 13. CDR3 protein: CASSYATGYGVCTF. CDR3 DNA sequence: TGTGCCAGCAGTTACGCGACAGGGTACGGGGTCTGCACCTTC.

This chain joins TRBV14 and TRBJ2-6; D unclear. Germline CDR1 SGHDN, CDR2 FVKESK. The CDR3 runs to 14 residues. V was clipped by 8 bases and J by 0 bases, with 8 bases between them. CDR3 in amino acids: CASWPNSGANVLTF. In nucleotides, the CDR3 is TGTGCCAGCTGGCCGAACTCTGGGGCCAACGTCCTGACTTTC.

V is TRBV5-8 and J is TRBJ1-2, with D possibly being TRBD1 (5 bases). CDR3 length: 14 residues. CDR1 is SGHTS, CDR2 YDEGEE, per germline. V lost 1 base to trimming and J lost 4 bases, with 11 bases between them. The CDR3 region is CASSLPGRSYGYTF. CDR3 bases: TGTGCCAGCAGCTTGCCAGGGAGGAGCTATGGCTACACCTTC.